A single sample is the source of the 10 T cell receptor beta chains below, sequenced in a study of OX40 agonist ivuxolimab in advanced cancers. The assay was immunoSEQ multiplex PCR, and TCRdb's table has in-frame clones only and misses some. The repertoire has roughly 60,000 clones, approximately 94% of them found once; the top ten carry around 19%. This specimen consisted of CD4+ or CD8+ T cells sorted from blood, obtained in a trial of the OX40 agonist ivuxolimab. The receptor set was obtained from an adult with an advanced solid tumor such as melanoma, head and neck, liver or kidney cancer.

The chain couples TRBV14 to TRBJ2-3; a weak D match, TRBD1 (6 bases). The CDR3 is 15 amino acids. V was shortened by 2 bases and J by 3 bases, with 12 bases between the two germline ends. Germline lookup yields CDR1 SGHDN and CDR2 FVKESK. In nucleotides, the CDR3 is TGTGCCAGCAGCCAACGGACAGACTCTACAGATACGCAGTATTTT. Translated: CASSQRTDSTDTQYF.

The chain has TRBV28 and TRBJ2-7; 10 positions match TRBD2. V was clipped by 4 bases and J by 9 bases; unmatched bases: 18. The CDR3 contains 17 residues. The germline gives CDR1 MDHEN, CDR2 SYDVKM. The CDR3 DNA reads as TGTGCCAGCAGTTCTCCTCGACTAGCGGGTCCTCTTGGGGGGCAGTACTTC. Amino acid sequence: CASSSPRLAGPLGGQYF.

This chain's CDR3 is CASSGSGSDYEQYF. The CDR3 nucleotides read TGTGCCAGCAGCGGAAGCGGGAGCGACTACGAGCAGTACTTC. The chain joins TRBV9 to TRBJ2-7, with 8 positions matching TRBD2. The CDR3 sequence is 14 residues long. Germline V gene data show CDR1 as SGDLS and CDR2 as YYNGEE. Trimming at V came to 3 bases and at J to 3 bases, leaving 5 bases not matched to a gene.

This chain's CDR3 is CASSSQGNSYEQYF. CDR3 nucleotide sequence: TGTGCCAGCTCCTCGCAGGGGAACTCCTACGAGCAGTACTTC. The V call is TRBV5-6, the J call TRBJ2-7; a weak D match, TRBD1 (6 bases). The germline V gene encodes CDR1 SGHDT and CDR2 YYEEEE. The CDR3 is 14 residues long. Trimming took 7 bases from V and 0 from J, leaving 14 bases between them.

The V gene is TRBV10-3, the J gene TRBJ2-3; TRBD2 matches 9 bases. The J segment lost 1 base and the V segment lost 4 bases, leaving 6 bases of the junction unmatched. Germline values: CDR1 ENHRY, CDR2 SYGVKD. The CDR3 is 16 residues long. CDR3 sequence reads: CAISARAGGGTDTQYF. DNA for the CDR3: TGTGCCATCAGTGCTCGGGCGGGAGGGGGCACAGATACGCAGTATTTT.

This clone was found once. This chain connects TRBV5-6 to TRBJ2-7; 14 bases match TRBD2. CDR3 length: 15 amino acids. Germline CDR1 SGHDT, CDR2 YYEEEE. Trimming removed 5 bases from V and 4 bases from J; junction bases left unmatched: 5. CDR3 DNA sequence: TGTGCCAGCAGGGGAGGGACTAGCGGGAGTTACGAGCAGTACTTC. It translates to CASRGGTSGSYEQYF.

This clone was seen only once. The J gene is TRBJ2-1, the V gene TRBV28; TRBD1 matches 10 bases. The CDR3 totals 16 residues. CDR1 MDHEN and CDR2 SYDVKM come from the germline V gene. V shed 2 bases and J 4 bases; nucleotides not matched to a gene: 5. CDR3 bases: TGTGCCAGCAGTTTAAGACAGGGGGCGAGGTACAATGAGCAGTTCTTC. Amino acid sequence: CASSLRQGARYNEQFF.

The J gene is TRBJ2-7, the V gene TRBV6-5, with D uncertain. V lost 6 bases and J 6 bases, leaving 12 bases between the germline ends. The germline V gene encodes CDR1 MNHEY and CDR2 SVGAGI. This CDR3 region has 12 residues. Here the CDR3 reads CASRDLFAEQYF. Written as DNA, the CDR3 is TGTGCCAGCAGGGATTTATTCGCCGAGCAGTACTTC.

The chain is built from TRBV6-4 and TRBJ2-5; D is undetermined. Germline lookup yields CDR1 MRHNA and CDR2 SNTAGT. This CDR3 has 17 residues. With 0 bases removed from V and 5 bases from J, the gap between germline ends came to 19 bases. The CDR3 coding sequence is TGTGCCAGCAGTGACTCGATAGGTCAGCGCGTGAGGGAGACCCAGTACTTC. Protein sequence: CASSDSIGQRVRETQYF.

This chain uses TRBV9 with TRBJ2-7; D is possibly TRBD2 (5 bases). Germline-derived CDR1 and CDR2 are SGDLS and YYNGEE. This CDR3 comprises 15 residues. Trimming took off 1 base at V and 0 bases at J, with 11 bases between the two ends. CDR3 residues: CASSVSGGFSYEQYF. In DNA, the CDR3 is TGTGCCAGCAGCGTAAGCGGAGGATTCTCCTACGAGCAGTACTTC.